This entry lists 28 T cell receptor beta chains sequenced from one sample in a study of beta chain features in type 1 diabetes. No antigen has been identified for these receptors. Study conclusions and caveats: There was a moderate but significant shortening of TCRB CDR3s in all four CD4+ subsets of Type 1 diabetes patients.

Sequencing targeted expressed TCRB transcripts, as all isolated RNA had been reverse transcribed. The assay was immunoSEQ multiplex PCR, and TCRdb's table has in-frame clones only and misses some. The sample contains around 600,000 clones, roughly an eighth of which appear only once. The sample consisted of naive CD4+ T cells from blood. All receptors derive from a man younger than 45 with type 1 diabetes.

About this clone: Other DNA sequences in this sample translate to the same CDR3. The chain's CDR3 is CASSVADTQYF. CDR3 coding DNA: TGTGCCAGCAGCGTGGCAGATACGCAGTATTTT. The genes are TRBV9 and TRBJ2-3; unclear D gene. The CDR3 totals 11 residues. V lost 2 bases, J lost 4 bases, and 2 bases lay in between. Per germline, CDR1 SGDLS and CDR2 YYNGEE.

The rearrangement links TRBV5-1 to TRBJ2-5; 9 bases align to TRBD2. The trim removed 2 bases at V and 0 bases at J, leaving 8 bases unmatched. The CDR3 covers 17 residues. Germline lookup yields CDR1 SGHRS and CDR2 YFSETQ. The CDR3 protein is CASSLLPTSGNQETQYF. The CDR3 region has the DNA TGCGCCAGCAGCTTACTACCGACTAGCGGAAACCAAGAGACCCAGTACTTC.

This clone was counted only a few times. The gene calls are TRBV29-1 and TRBJ2-5, with TRBD1 identical over 8 bases. This CDR3 contains 13 residues. From germline, CDR1 is SQVTM and CDR2 ANQGSEA. The CDR3 DNA follows: TGCAGGACAGGGGAGGCATCGTGGGAGACCCAGTACTTC. Residues: CRTGEASWETQYF.

CDR3 residues: CASSLGQRPYQPQHF. DNA for the CDR3: TGTGCCAGCAGTTTAGGGCAGAGACCTTATCAGCCCCAGCATTTT. The chain links TRBV28 to TRBJ1-5; D gene unclear. CDR1 is MDHEN and CDR2 is SYDVKM in the germline V gene. Trimming removed 2 bases at V and 5 bases at J, with 13 bases between. The CDR3 is made up of 15 amino acids.

A few counts support this clone. This chain joins TRBV28 and TRBJ2-4, with D possibly being TRBD2 (6 bases). CDR1 MDHEN and CDR2 SYDVKM come from the germline V gene. This CDR3 spans 14 amino acids. Trimming shortened V by 11 bases and J by 2 bases, and 16 bases separated the two germline ends. The CDR3 coding sequence is TGTGCCCTCGCCCGGGGAGGAACCAAAAACATTCAGTACTTC. This encodes CALARGGTKNIQYF.

The rearrangement joins TRBV29-1 to TRBJ2-1, with D possibly TRBD2 on 6 matching bases. V was trimmed by 1 base and J by 4 bases, leaving 23 bases between them. Looked up from germline, CDR1 is SQVTM and CDR2 is ANQGSEA. CDR3 length: 18 amino acids. DNA for the CDR3: TGCAGCGTTGAAGGCGGGGAAGGTATGCCCTTTCCTTACAATGAGCAGTTCTTC. Protein sequence: CSVEGGEGMPFPYNEQFF.

This sequence joins TRBV2 and TRBJ1-2; D is undetermined. The CDR3 loop spans 11 amino acids. Trimming took 7 bases from V and 5 from J, leaving 8 bases between them. Germline V lookup: CDR1 SNHLY, CDR2 FYNNEI. Here the CDR3 reads CASKLEYGYTF. The CDR3 DNA is TGTGCCAGCAAGTTGGAATATGGCTACACCTTC.

The J gene is TRBJ2-7, the V gene TRBV2, with D unresolved. Germline V gene data show CDR1 as SNHLY and CDR2 as FYNNEI. This CDR3 comprises 11 residues. With 5 bases removed from V and 7 bases from J, the gap between germline ends came to 9 bases. CDR3 in amino acids: CASSSGVEQYF. The CDR3 DNA reads TGTGCCAGCAGTTCTGGGGTTGAGCAGTACTTC.

V is TRBV7-9 and J is TRBJ1-2; no definite D call. Germline V gene sequence: CDR1 SEHNR, CDR2 FQNEAQ (reference sequence). The CDR3 extends over 16 amino acids. V lost 8 bases, J lost 3 bases, and 22 bases lay in between. The CDR3 sequence is CASALTPAGIYYGYTF. In DNA, the CDR3 is TGTGCCAGCGCCCTCACCCCGGCCGGCATCTACTATGGCTACACCTTC.

V gene TRBV4-1 combines with J gene TRBJ2-4; either TRBD1 or TRBD2 may fit D (6 bases each). Trimming left V 5 bases short and J 0 bases short, with 14 bases between. The CDR3 length is 16 residues. Germline V gene data show CDR1 as MGHRA and CDR2 as YSYEKL. CDR3 amino acids: CASSSGAELAKNIQYF. CDR3 coding DNA: TGCGCCAGCAGCTCGGGGGCCGAGTTAGCCAAAAACATTCAGTACTTC.

This clone was seen more than once but under ten times. The chain's CDR3 is CASSLVGGERQPQHF. The CDR3 region has the DNA TGTGCCAGCAGCTTAGTTGGTGGGGAGAGACAGCCCCAGCATTTT. V usage is TRBV7-9 and J usage is TRBJ1-5; D is undetermined. This CDR3 has 15 amino acids. Germline values: CDR1 SEHNR, CDR2 FQNEAQ (reference sequence). V lost 1 base, J lost 7 bases, and 14 bases lay in between.

The chain employs TRBV10-3 and TRBJ1-2; 12 nucleotides align to TRBD1. With V trimmed by 6 bases and J by 6 bases, 5 bases remained unmatched. The germline CDR1 and CDR2 sequences are ENHRY and SYGVKD. This CDR3 is built from 14 residues. As DNA, the CDR3 is TGTGCCATCAGAGGGGACAGGGGGCTCGATGGCTACACCTTC. It is translated as CAIRGDRGLDGYTF.

This chain links TRBV6-1 with TRBJ2-7, with D possibly called TRBD1 or TRBD2 (6 bases each). This CDR3 is 15 amino acids long. Trimming stripped 7 bases from V and 2 bases from J, with 18 bases between. CDR1 is MNHNS and CDR2 is SASEGT in the germline V gene. The CDR3 reads CASKLGGTTTYEQYF. Here the CDR3 DNA reads TGTGCCAGCAAACTAGGGGGGACCACCACCTACGAGCAGTACTTC.

This clone was seen a handful of times. The V gene is TRBV5-1, the J gene TRBJ2-3; D remains unclear. V lost 3 bases and J lost 5, with 16 bases in between. The germline V gene has CDR1 SGHRS and CDR2 YFSETQ. This CDR3 contains 15 residues. This chain's CDR3 is CASSSDSFDGDTQYF. In DNA, the CDR3 is TGCGCCAGCAGCTCTGACTCCTTTGATGGAGATACGCAGTATTTT.

About this clone itself: The same CDR3 can be traced to other DNA sequences in this sample. The J gene is TRBJ1-2, the V gene TRBV15, with TRBD1 matching 7 bases. Germline trimming cut 1 base from V and 7 bases from J; bases unmatched to any gene: 6. Per germline, CDR1 LNHNV and CDR2 YYDKDF (reference sequence). This CDR3 contains 14 residues. This CDR3 reads CATSRGNRGGGYTF. The CDR3 bases are TGTGCCACCAGCAGAGGGAACAGGGGAGGTGGCTACACCTTC.

This clone has only a few counts. The V call is TRBV21-1, the J call TRBJ2-5. TRBV21-1 is a recognized pseudogene. CDR3 length: 15 residues. This CDR3 reads CASSKAGPVQETQYF. CDR3 coding DNA: TGTGCCAGCAGCAAAGCGGGACCCGTCCAAGAGACCCAGTACTTC.

V and J are TRBV20-1 and TRBJ2-7, with D possibly being TRBD2 (5 bases). Germline V gene data show CDR1 as DFQATT and CDR2 as SNEGSKA (reference sequence). The CDR3 length is 11 residues. Deletions cut 5 bases from V and 7 bases from J, with 12 bases between. CDR3 loop: CSALGSSEQYF. The CDR3 nucleotides read TGCAGTGCTTTAGGGAGTAGTGAGCAGTACTTC.

This chain connects TRBV5-4 to TRBJ2-3; 10 bases fit TRBD1. Germline values: CDR1 SGHNT, CDR2 YYREEE (reference sequence). V lost 4 bases and J lost 1; bases outside the gene matches: 9. CDR3 length: 17 residues. CDR3 residues: CASSHGQGGRGTDTQYF. CDR3 nucleotides: TGTGCCAGCAGCCACGGACAGGGGGGTCGAGGCACAGATACGCAGTATTTT.

As regards this clone: Given a much more abundant clone one base away, this may be a read error. Other DNA sequences from this sample encode an identical CDR3 as well. V usage is TRBV7-2 and J usage is TRBJ2-5; D gene unclear. The V gene lost 1 base and the J gene lost 1 base, with 4 bases spanning the gap. This CDR3 comprises 13 residues. From germline, CDR1 is SGHTA and CDR2 FQGNSA. CDR3 bases: TGTGCCAGCAGCTTAGGGGGCCAAGAGACCCAGTACTTC. It codes for CASSLGGQETQYF.

V gene TRBV7-2 combines with J gene TRBJ1-1; D is unresolved. Germline V gene sequence: CDR1 SGHTA, CDR2 FQGNSA. V lost 5 bases and J lost 6, with 19 bases in between. This CDR3 is built from 15 residues. CDR3 region: CASSRTYQSLPEAFF. As DNA, the CDR3 is TGTGCCAGCAGCCGCACCTATCAGAGTCTTCCTGAAGCTTTCTTT.

The rearrangement joins TRBV27 to TRBJ2-1; tentative D call: TRBD2 (5 bases). Germline V gives CDR1 MNHEY, CDR2 SMNVEV (reference sequence). The CDR3 length is 12 residues. Trimming stripped 6 bases from V and 6 bases from J, with 9 bases between. The CDR3 loop is CASSRTSNEQFF. The CDR3 DNA follows: TGTGCCAGCAGCCGAACTAGCAATGAGCAGTTCTTC.

This clone has only a few counts. The chain uses TRBV7-2 and TRBJ2-5; no reliable D call. V lost 1 base, J lost 3 bases, and 6 bases lay in between. There are 13 residues in the CDR3. Germline lookup yields CDR1 SGHTA and CDR2 FQGNSA. The CDR3: CASSLGQEETQYF. The CDR3 nucleotides read TGTGCCAGCAGCTTAGGGCAGGAAGAGACCCAGTACTTC.

J is TRBJ2-7 and V is TRBV18; maybe TRBD2 (7 bases). In germline, CDR1 is KGHSH, CDR2 LQKENI. Trimming removed 0 bases at V and 4 bases at J, with 10 bases between. The CDR3 runs to 14 residues. The CDR3 loop reads CASSPPGRGYEQYF. The DNA of the CDR3 is TGTGCCAGCTCACCACCGGGGAGGGGGTACGAGCAGTACTTC.

The chain joins TRBV7-2 to TRBJ2-3; D ambiguous. The CDR3 totals 11 residues. With 8 bases removed from V and 6 bases from J, the gap between germline ends came to 9 bases. Per germline, CDR1 SGHTA and CDR2 FQGNSA. DNA of the CDR3: TGTGCCAGCTCCCAGTCGGATACGCAGTATTTT. Protein: CASSQSDTQYF.

With respect to this clone: The junction shows a germline mismatch at one end, possibly a read error. The CDR3 DNA reads TGCGCCAGCAGCGTCATGACAGGGGGCACGAAGACCCAGTACTTC. It translates to CASSVMTGGTKTQYF. The V and J genes are TRBV5-4 and TRBJ2-5, with TRBD1 matching 10 bases. CDR3 length equals 15 residues. Germline CDR1 SGHNT, CDR2 YYREEE (reference sequence).

This chain connects TRBV30 to TRBJ2-5; D may be TRBD1 (6 bases). CDR3 length equals 13 residues. V gave up 1 base and J gave up 5 bases, with 11 bases separating them. Per germline, CDR1 GTSNPN and CDR2 SVGIG (reference sequence). CDR3 DNA: TGTGCCTGGAGTGCCACAGGGCTGGAGACCCAGTACTTC. Translating it yields CAWSATGLETQYF.

In this sample, this clone turned up a few times. The chain is built from TRBV7-2 and TRBJ2-7, with 7 bases lining up with TRBD1. The V segment lost 5 bases and the J segment 5 bases; nucleotides outside the gene matches: 9. Germline V gene sequence: CDR1 SGHTA, CDR2 FQGNSA. CDR3 length equals 14 residues. In DNA form, the CDR3 reads TGTGCCAGCAGCCCCCGAGGACAGGCAGACGAGCAGTACTTC. Protein: CASSPRGQADEQYF. Filled out from reference TRBV7-2 and TRBJ2-7, the complete variable domain reads GAGVSQSPSNKVTEKGKDVELRCDPISGHTALYWYRQSLGQGLEFLIYFQGNSAPDKSGLPSDRFSAERTGGSVSTLTIQRTQQEDSAVYLCASSPRGQADEQYFGPGTRLTVT.

This chain links TRBV5-6 with TRBJ2-1; perhaps TRBD1 as D (7 bases). From germline, CDR1 is SGHDT and CDR2 YYEEEE. V was cut by 1 base and J by 4 bases, with 12 bases left in between. The CDR3 runs 15 residues. The CDR3 region is CASSLQQGRYNEQFF. CDR3 bases: TGTGCCAGCAGCTTGCAACAGGGGAGGTACAATGAGCAGTTCTTC.